The 20 T cell receptor beta chains listed next were all sequenced from one sample in a study of blood T cell repertoires in COVID-19. Using immunoSEQ multiplex PCR, the repertoire was profiled, and TCRdb retains in-frame clones only, with some absent. The sample holds 150,000 to 200,000 clones, 85% seen once. What was sequenced was peripheral blood. These receptor sequences come from a human donor with acute or convalescent COVID-19. The donor label of this sample is uncertain.

V and J are TRBV18 and TRBJ2-3, with D tentatively TRBD1 (5 bases). Germline V gene data show CDR1 as KGHSH and CDR2 as LQKENI. CDR3 length: 14 residues. V was cut by 0 bases and J by 3 bases, with 7 bases left in between. CDR3 in amino acids: CASSPPGQTDTQYF. CDR3 DNA sequence: TGTGCCAGCTCACCACCGGGGCAGACAGATACGCAGTATTTT.

This chain uses TRBV28 with TRBJ2-2; 9 positions agree with TRBD1. The CDR3 extends over 15 amino acids. J lost 8 bases, V lost 8 bases, and 12 bases had no gene match. The germline V gene encodes CDR1 MDHEN and CDR2 SYDVKM. The CDR3 protein is CASLKWDRAAGELFF. For the CDR3, the DNA is TGTGCCAGCCTCAAGTGGGACAGGGCTGCGGGGGAGCTGTTTTTT.

J is TRBJ1-5 and V is TRBV25-1; 7 positions agree with TRBD1. CDR1 MGHDK and CDR2 SYGVNS come from the germline V gene. The V and J ends lost 6 bases and 5 bases, in that order; junction bases with no gene match: 4. CDR3 size: 13 residues. Written as DNA, the CDR3 is TGTGCCAGCAGCCACAGGGGCCATCAGCCCCAGCATTTT. Translating gives CASSHRGHQPQHF.

This chain connects TRBV5-1 to TRBJ2-1; 9 nucleotides line up with TRBD2. The CDR3 is 16 residues long. In germline, CDR1 is SGHRS, CDR2 YFSETQ. The junction had 10 bases not matched to a gene; V was cut back by 3 bases and J by 6 bases. The CDR3 DNA reads TGCGCCAGCAGCTACGGGCAAGCGGGGGGACGCAATGAGCAGTTCTTC. Its translation: CASSYGQAGGRNEQFF.

V usage is TRBV10-3 and J usage is TRBJ1-3; TRBD1 might be the D (6 bases). The CDR3 runs 14 residues. The V and J ends lost 6 bases and 4 bases respectively, with 13 bases between them. Germline-derived CDR1 and CDR2 are ENHRY and SYGVKD. The CDR3 here is CAIRAGGSGNTIYF. In nucleotides, the CDR3 is TGTGCCATCAGGGCTGGGGGCTCAGGAAACACCATATATTTT.

The chain has TRBV18 and TRBJ1-2, with 7 nucleotides matching TRBD1. This CDR3 region has 13 residues. V lost 3 bases and J lost 8; bases outside the gene matches: 6. Looked up from germline, CDR1 is KGHSH and CDR2 is LQKENI. The CDR3 nucleotides are TGTGCCAGCTCACCTTCGGGACAGTTCGGCTACACCTTC. It is translated as CASSPSGQFGYTF. Full variable domain (rest looked up from reference TRBV18 and TRBJ1-2): NAGVMQNPRHLVRRRGQEARLRCSPMKGHSHVYWYRQLPEEGLKFMVYLQKENIIDESGMPKERFSAEFPKEGPSILRIQQVVRGDSAAYFCASSPSGQFGYTFGSGTRLTVV.

The chain employs TRBV20-1 and TRBJ2-7, with TRBD1 matching 8 bases. The CDR3 is 13 residues long. Trimming at V came to 3 bases and at J to 6 bases, leaving 7 bases not matched to a gene. Germline CDR1 DFQATT, CDR2 SNEGSKA (reference sequence). The CDR3 here is CSASWQGAREQYF. CDR3 bases: TGCAGTGCTAGTTGGCAGGGGGCGCGCGAGCAGTACTTC.

This clone has only a few counts. The chain has TRBV18 and TRBJ1-3; 7 nucleotides align to TRBD1. This CDR3 has 17 amino acids. J gave up 0 bases and V 2 bases, and 7 bases lay outside the gene matches. Germline lookup yields CDR1 KGHSH and CDR2 LQKENI. The CDR3 coding sequence is TGTGCCAGCTCACCAACAGGACAGGCCTTCTCTGGAAACACCATATATTTT. It yields the protein CASSPTGQAFSGNTIYF.

The genes are TRBV5-4 and TRBJ1-1; 9 bases match TRBD1. The CDR3 sequence is 14 residues long. Trimming cost V 4 bases and J 5 bases; bases outside gene matches: 6. Germline V gene data show CDR1 as SGHNT and CDR2 as YYREEE (reference sequence). CDR3 coding DNA: TGTGCCAGCAGCCAGGGACAGGGAACAACTGAAGCTTTCTTT. This translates into CASSQGQGTTEAFF.

The rearrangement uses TRBV5-5 and TRBJ2-1; TRBD1 agrees at 10 bases. The germline V gene has CDR1 SGHKS and CDR2 YYEKEE (reference sequence). The CDR3 runs 16 residues. The junction had 8 bases not matched to a gene; V was cut back by 1 base and J by 7 bases. CDR3 residues: CASSLSGQGGMNEQFF. The CDR3 DNA reads as TGTGCCAGCAGCTTGTCTGGACAGGGGGGGATGAATGAGCAGTTCTTC.

This chain links TRBV12-3 or TRBV12-4 with TRBJ1-5; 9 nucleotides align to TRBD1. This CDR3 region has 13 residues. V dropped 6 bases and J dropped 7; count of bases not matched to a gene: 4. The DNA of the CDR3 is TGTGCCAGCAGGGGGACAGGGCAGCAGCCCCAGCATTTT. Encoded protein: CASRGTGQQPQHF.

The V call is TRBV19, the J call TRBJ1-5, with D tentatively TRBD1 (6 bases). CDR1 and CDR2 (germline): LNHDA, SQIVND (reference sequence). V was shortened by 7 bases and J by 6 bases, with 19 bases between the two germline ends. CDR3 length equals 15 residues. The CDR3 loop reads CASIGGGPLGQPQHF. The CDR3 nucleotides are TGTGCCAGTATAGGGGGGGGACCGTTGGGTCAGCCCCAGCATTTT.

The genes are TRBV11-2 and TRBJ2-7, with 8 bases matching TRBD1. V lost 5 bases, J lost 1 base, and 7 bases stayed unmatched. This CDR3 has 15 amino acids. CDR1 and CDR2 (germline): SGHAT, FQNNGV. The CDR3 protein is CASSGRRGRSYEQYF. CDR3 coding DNA: TGTGCCAGCAGCGGCCGCAGGGGGCGGTCCTACGAGCAGTACTTC.

The chain's CDR3 is CASSLWDRGLNTEAFF. Written as DNA, the CDR3 is TGTGCCAGCAGCTTATGGGACAGGGGTCTGAACACTGAAGCTTTCTTT. This sequence joins TRBV7-2 and TRBJ1-1, with 10 bases fitting TRBD1. The length of the CDR3 is 16 residues. The J segment lost 0 bases and the V segment lost 2 bases, leaving 3 bases of the junction unmatched. Germline values: CDR1 SGHTA, CDR2 FQGNSA.

The genes are TRBV27 and TRBJ1-6; D remains ambiguous. Germline loops: CDR1 MNHEY, CDR2 SMNVEV (reference sequence). This CDR3 spans 15 amino acids. Deletions cut 6 bases from V and 5 bases from J, with 14 bases between. CDR3 protein: CASRGRQLNNSPLHF. The CDR3 DNA reads as TGTGCCAGCAGGGGCCGCCAACTCAATAATTCACCCCTCCACTTT.

This chain uses TRBV7-7 with TRBJ2-6; no firm D call. Germline CDR1 SSHAT, CDR2 FNYEAQ (reference sequence). The V and J ends lost 1 base and 0 bases respectively, with 7 bases between them. The CDR3 sequence is 16 residues long. The CDR3 here is CASSLGPGSGANVLTF. CDR3 bases: TGTGCCAGCAGCTTAGGGCCGGGCTCTGGGGCCAACGTCCTGACTTTC.

This rearrangement joins TRBV10-3 to TRBJ2-5; TRBD2 matches at 13 bases. CDR1 and CDR2 (germline): ENHRY, SYGVKD. V gave up 5 bases and J gave up 5 bases; unmatched junction bases: 5. The CDR3 loop spans 15 amino acids. CDR3 nucleotide sequence: TGTGCCATCAGTACTAGCGGGGGGGCGGCGGAGACCCAGTACTTC. This translates into CAISTSGGAAETQYF.

The chain carries TRBV6-5 and TRBJ2-5; 9 bases map to TRBD2. CDR3 length equals 14 residues. Germline loops: CDR1 MNHEY, CDR2 SVGAGI. Trimming cost V 6 bases and J 5 bases; bases outside gene matches: 7. CDR3 bases: TGTGCCAGCAGCTCCCCTAGCGGGGCCGAGACCCAGTACTTC. Protein product: CASSSPSGAETQYF.

The chain carries TRBV6-2 or TRBV6-3 and TRBJ1-1, with 7 bases matching TRBD1. Germline V gene data show CDR1 as MNHEY and CDR2 as SVGEGT. This CDR3 contains 14 residues. Germline trimming cut 2 bases from V and 7 bases from J; bases unmatched to any gene: 7. CDR3 nucleotides: TGTGCCAGCAGTTACAGTCCTAGGGACAGTGAAGCTTTCTTT. Translated: CASSYSPRDSEAFF.

Note on this clone: Different DNA sequences within this sample yield the same CDR3. The chain joins TRBV7-9 to TRBJ1-6, with 7 bases aligning to TRBD1. This CDR3 comprises 13 residues. Germline CDR1 is SEHNR and CDR2 is FQNEAQ (reference sequence). Trimming cost V 5 bases and J 8 bases; bases outside gene matches: 3. As DNA, the CDR3 is TGTGCCAGCAGCCTAACAGGGGATTCACCCCTCCACTTT. Its protein is CASSLTGDSPLHF.